What follows are 24 T cell receptor beta chains derived from one specimen sequenced in a study of CD8+CD57+ T cells in acquired aplastic anemia. Sequenced patients had shown CD8+CD57+ cell expansion by flow cytometry. Genomic DNA, the template, was used for profiling of the TCR beta VDJ and CDR3. TCRdb redid the calling of the reads with MiXCR, one entry per CDR3 protein. This sample has around 190,000 distinct CDR3 sequences, with 45% to 60% found just once. Material for sequencing was sorted CD4+, CD8+, or CD8+CD57+ T cells (not recorded which) from PBMCs. These receptor sequences come from a human donor with aplastic anemia.

This clonotype was seen only a few times. The chain joins TRBV10-3 to TRBJ2-7; 9 bases align to TRBD1. Trimming at V came to 4 bases and at J to 5 bases, leaving 3 bases not matched to a gene. CDR3 size: 13 residues. Germline CDR1 and CDR2: ENHRY and SYGVKD. The CDR3 DNA reads as TGTGCCATCAGTGTACAGGGGGCGAACGAGCAGTACTTC. This sequence encodes CAISVQGANEQYF.

Details on this clonotype: A junction end diverges from the germline sequence, so it may reflect a read error. V and J are TRBV6-1 and TRBJ1-6, with a weak D call TRBD1 (6 bases). This CDR3 has 14 amino acids. In germline, CDR1 is MNHNS, CDR2 SASEGT. This chain's CDR3 is CASGSGRGSSPLHF. The CDR3 nucleotides read TGCGCCAGCGGGTCGGGCAGGGGAAGTTCACCCCTCCACTTT.

The chain has TRBV5-4 and TRBJ2-7, with D possibly being TRBD2 (7 bases). V lost 4 bases, J lost 0 bases, and 14 bases lay in between. The CDR3 length is 15 residues. The V gene's germline CDR1 is SGHNT and CDR2 YYREEE (reference sequence). CDR3 nucleotide sequence: TGTGCCAGCAGCCGAGGGGGGGAGAGCTCCTACGAGCAGTACTTC. It translates to CASSRGGESSYEQYF.

The V and J genes are TRBV10-3 and TRBJ2-7; D ambiguous. Trimming shortened V by 4 bases and J by 7 bases, and 20 bases separated the two germline ends. Germline V gene lookup returns CDR1 ENHRY and CDR2 SYGVKD. The CDR3 has 15 amino acids. In nucleotides, the CDR3 is TGTGCCATCAGTGGTACTGCGGTCGGAGTTGGGGAGCAGTACTTC. Residues: CAISGTAVGVGEQYF.

Details on this clonotype: A much larger clone lies a single base off, so this may be a read error. The gene calls are TRBV5-4 and TRBJ1-5; a weak D match, TRBD1 (6 bases). Between the trimmed V and J ends, which lost 0 bases and 0 bases, there was a span of 13 bases. Germline V gene data show CDR1 as SGHNT and CDR2 as YYREEE (reference sequence). The CDR3 contains 17 residues. The CDR3 loop is CASSLVGRGCSNQPQHF. For the CDR3, the DNA is TGTGCCAGCAGCTTGGTTGGCAGGGGATGTAGCAATCAGCCCCAGCATTTT.

The sample holds a few counts of this clonotype. A much larger clonotype is one base distant, so this may be a read error. The chain uses TRBV6-6 and TRBJ1-1, with TRBD1 matching over 7 bases. The junction had 5 bases not matched to a gene; V was cut back by 8 bases and J by 2 bases. The CDR3 runs 13 residues. From germline, CDR1 is MNHNY and CDR2 SVGAGI (reference sequence). DNA for the CDR3: TGTGCCAGCGTCCGACAGGGTAACACTGAAGCTTTCTTT. Protein sequence: CASVRQGNTEAFF.

With regard to this clonotype: This sequence may be a read error, since a much larger clone differs from it by one base. The J gene is TRBJ1-2, the V gene TRBV7-3; D might be TRBD1 (5 bases). The CDR3 has 12 amino acids. Germline V gene sequence: CDR1 SGHTA, CDR2 FQGTGA. The CDR3 here is CASSQGSYGYAF. In DNA form, the CDR3 reads TGTGCCAGCAGCCAGGGAAGCTATGGCTACGCCTTC.

This clonotype was recorded many times. V gene TRBV6-6 combines with J gene TRBJ1-6; 7 bases match TRBD1. Germline CDR1 and CDR2: MNHNY and SVGAGI (reference sequence). The CDR3 spans 15 residues. After removal of 2 bases from V and 5 bases from J, the junction contained 3 bases not matched to a gene. CDR3 amino acids: CASSYDRAHNSPLHF. CDR3 nucleotides: TGTGCCAGCAGTTACGACAGGGCTCATAATTCACCCCTCCACTTT.

This clonotype was counted many times. J is TRBJ2-7 and V is TRBV2, with D maybe TRBD1 (6 bases). Germline CDR1 reads SNHLY; CDR2 reads FYNNEI. CDR3 length: 14 residues. V lost 9 bases and J 2 bases, leaving 17 bases between the germline ends. CDR3 DNA sequence: TGTGCCAGTGTTAACAGGGATCCCCCCTACGAGCAGTACTTC. Translated: CASVNRDPPYEQYF.

This clonotype showed up just once. The V and J genes are TRBV2 and TRBJ1-1; possible D gene TRBD1, 6 bases. The CDR3 is 14 amino acids. V dropped 8 bases and J dropped 1 base, with 14 bases sitting between them. CDR1 and CDR2 (germline): SNHLY, FYNNEI. CDR3 amino acids: CASRTGQTNTEAFF. CDR3 DNA: TGTGCCAGCCGGACCGGACAGACGAACACTGAAGCTTTCTTT.

The CDR3 protein is CASSVTPGEVTDTQYF. CDR3 coding DNA: TGTGCCAGCAGTGTTACCCCGGGGGAAGTAACAGATACGCAGTATTTT. The genes are TRBV2 and TRBJ2-3; possible D gene TRBD2, 6 bases. V was trimmed by 4 bases and J by 3 bases, leaving 17 bases between them. The germline gives CDR1 SNHLY, CDR2 FYNNEI. There are 16 residues in the CDR3.

The rearrangement links TRBV19 to TRBJ2-1; 8 positions match TRBD1. CDR1 is LNHDA, CDR2 SQIVND, per germline (reference sequence). This CDR3 has 15 residues. Trimming cost V 3 bases and J 4 bases; bases outside gene matches: 5. The CDR3 loop is CASSITGTGYNEQFF. The CDR3 DNA sequence: TGTGCCAGTAGTATCACCGGGACAGGATACAATGAGCAGTTCTTC.

V is TRBV7-9 and J is TRBJ2-7; 7 bases match TRBD1. Germline V gene lookup returns CDR1 SEHNR and CDR2 FQNEAQ (reference sequence). V gave up 5 bases and J gave up 5 bases; unmatched junction bases: 3. This CDR3 is built from 12 residues. The CDR3 DNA reads as TGTGCCAGCAGCCACAGGGGCGACGAGCAGTACTTC. The encoded protein is CASSHRGDEQYF.

This clonotype was seen at least ten times. V is TRBV9 and J is TRBJ1-6; tentatively, D is TRBD1 (5 bases). Per the germline V gene, CDR1 is SGDLS and CDR2 is YYNGEE. CDR3 length: 12 amino acids. The germline V and J ends were trimmed by 5 bases and 12 bases, with 12 bases remaining between them. CDR3 sequence: CASRGLLGPLHF. Here the CDR3 DNA reads TGTGCCAGCAGGGGACTTTTGGGACCCCTCCACTTT.

This clonotype was recorded many times. This chain links TRBV7-9 with TRBJ1-3; the match to TRBD1 covers 8 bases. V lost 3 bases and J lost 1; bases outside the gene matches: 8. Germline assignment: CDR1 SEHNR and CDR2 FQNEAQ (reference sequence). This CDR3 contains 17 residues. The CDR3 loop is CASSFNRGSNSGNTIYF. In DNA form, the CDR3 reads TGTGCCAGCAGCTTCAACAGGGGGTCTAATTCTGGAAACACCATATATTTT.

The chain uses TRBV7-3 and TRBJ2-3; 10 bases map to TRBD2. Trimming at V came to 5 bases and at J to 8 bases, leaving 4 bases not matched to a gene. This CDR3 region has 13 residues. CDR1 is SGHTA and CDR2 is FQGTGA in the germline V gene. CDR3 in DNA: TGTGCCAGCAGCCCAGCGGGGGGGAGTACGCAGTATTTT. As protein: CASSPAGGSTQYF.

This clonotype was counted a few times. This chain joins TRBV18 and TRBJ1-5; weak D call: TRBD1 (6 bases). This CDR3 comprises 14 residues. Trimming removed 6 bases at V and 3 bases at J, with 12 bases between. CDR1 KGHSH and CDR2 LQKENI come from the germline V gene. Here the CDR3 reads CASSLRDNNQPQHF. In DNA, the CDR3 is TGTGCCAGCTCCCTACGGGACAACAATCAGCCCCAGCATTTT.

The gene calls are TRBV4-1 and TRBJ1-4, with 9 bases aligning to TRBD1. V was clipped by 4 bases and J by 2 bases; unmatched bases: 5. The CDR3 sequence is 16 residues long. CDR1 is MGHRA, CDR2 YSYEKL, per germline. CDR3 DNA sequence: TGCGCCAGCAGCCGGGACGGGACAGGGACTAATGAAAAACTGTTTTTT. Residues: CASSRDGTGTNEKLFF.

This clonotype showed up many times. This chain uses TRBV11-1 with TRBJ1-2; 8 bases are a match to TRBD1. Losses at the gene ends were 4 bases for V and 10 bases for J; bases not matched to a gene: 11. The CDR3 runs to 14 residues. The V gene's germline CDR1 is SGHAT and CDR2 FQDESV (reference sequence). In DNA, the CDR3 is TGTGCCAGCAGCTCACCTCCGGACAGGGCAGACTACACCTTC. This translates into CASSSPPDRADYTF.

CDR3 nucleotides: TGTGCCAGTAGTGCTTGGACAGGGAACACTGAAGCTTTCTTT. Residues: CASSAWTGNTEAFF. V gene TRBV19 combines with J gene TRBJ1-1; TRBD1 matches at 7 bases. After removal of 5 bases from V and 1 base from J, the junction contained 4 bases not matched to a gene. The CDR3 runs to 14 residues. CDR1 LNHDA and CDR2 SQIVND come from the germline V gene (reference sequence). Drawing the rest from reference TRBV19 and TRBJ1-1, the complete variable domain is DGGITQSPKYLFRKEGQNVTLSCEQNLNHDAMYWYRQDPGQGLRLIYYSQIVNDFQKGDIAEGYSVSREKKESFPLTVTSAQKNPTAFYLCASSAWTGNTEAFFGQGTRLTVV.

The V call is TRBV2, the J call TRBJ2-7; 9 bases map to TRBD2. V lost 11 bases and J lost 0; bases outside the gene matches: 5. The CDR3 length is 13 residues. Looked up from germline, CDR1 is SNHLY and CDR2 is FYNNEI. The DNA of the CDR3 is TGTGCCGGCAAGGGACTAGCCTCCTACGAGCAGTACTTC. Protein: CAGKGLASYEQYF.

This clonotype was counted a few times. The V gene is TRBV3-1, the J gene TRBJ1-3; no firm D call. The CDR3 extends over 13 amino acids. CDR1 is LGHDT, CDR2 YNNKEL, per germline (reference sequence). The V gene lost 3 bases and the J gene lost 2 bases, with 5 bases spanning the gap. The CDR3 DNA is TGTGCCAGCAGCCAGGGCCCTGGAAACACCATATATTTT. The encoded protein is CASSQGPGNTIYF.

V gene TRBV5-8 combines with J gene TRBJ2-7, with TRBD2 identical over 10 bases. The CDR3 consists of 14 residues. The ends lost 2 bases at V and 5 bases at J; junction bases unmatched: 4. Germline V gives CDR1 SGHTS, CDR2 YDEGEE. As DNA, the CDR3 is TGTGCCAGCAGCTTAACTAGCGGGATTAACGAGCAGTACTTC. Amino acid sequence: CASSLTSGINEQYF.

In its sample, this clonotype was seen many times. The V gene is TRBV6-4, the J gene TRBJ2-1; D call uncertain. Trimming shortened V by 2 bases and J by 0 bases, and 11 bases separated the two germline ends. Germline CDR1 reads MRHNA; CDR2 reads SNTAGT. This CDR3 region has 16 residues. The CDR3 reads CASSDTLLSSYNEQFF. Written as DNA, the CDR3 is TGTGCCAGCAGTGACACCTTATTGAGCTCCTACAATGAGCAGTTCTTC.